Shown below are 23 T cell receptor beta chains from a single sample sequenced in a study of neurological immune-mediated disorders. TCRdb re-derived calls from the 5' RACE reads in MiXCR, one entry per CDR3 protein. The profile covers about 54,000 distinct CDR3 sequences, with about 4.2% appearing a single time and 1.9% taken by the ten largest. The sample was CD4+ T cells from blood. These receptor sequences come from a woman between 35 and 50 years old with multiple sclerosis.

This clonotype appeared many times. V is TRBV6-5 and J is TRBJ2-7; 9 bases are shared with TRBD1. This CDR3 spans 15 amino acids. V was clipped by 1 base and J by 2 bases; unmatched bases: 3. The germline CDR1 and CDR2 sequences are MNHEY and SVGAGI. DNA of the CDR3: TGTGCCAGCAGTTACTTGGGACAGGGTCCCTACGAGCAGTACTTC. Protein: CASSYLGQGPYEQYF.

This clonotype was detected ten times or more. The chain carries TRBV5-1 and TRBJ1-2; D gene ambiguous. Deletions cut 2 bases from V and 4 bases from J, with 9 bases between. The CDR3 has 13 amino acids. The germline V gene has CDR1 SGHRS and CDR2 YFSETQ. This CDR3 reads CASSLRQSYGYTF. The CDR3 DNA follows: TGCGCCAGCAGCTTAAGGCAGAGCTATGGCTACACCTTC.

In its sample, this clonotype was seen many times. This sequence joins TRBV30 and TRBJ1-4; 11 bases fit TRBD1. The length of the CDR3 is 15 residues. The J segment lost 7 bases and the V segment lost 1 base, leaving 5 bases of the junction unmatched. Germline values: CDR1 GTSNPN, CDR2 SVGIG (reference sequence). This CDR3 is CAWSAPGQGAEKLFF. CDR3 bases: TGTGCCTGGAGTGCCCCCGGACAGGGGGCTGAAAAACTGTTTTTT.

This clonotype was observed at least ten times. This chain connects TRBV3-1 to TRBJ2-3; 10 nucleotides match TRBD2. The CDR3 has 15 amino acids. V gave up 4 bases and J gave up 1 base; unmatched junction bases: 2. Germline V gene data show CDR1 as LGHDT and CDR2 as YNNKEL (reference sequence). The CDR3 sequence is CASSLTSGGTDTQYF. Written as DNA, the CDR3 is TGTGCCAGCAGCCTAACTAGCGGGGGCACAGATACGCAGTATTTT.

In its sample, this clonotype was seen many times. The chain recombines TRBV6-5 with TRBJ1-1; a possible D gene is TRBD1 (5 bases). The CDR3 totals 13 residues. Deletions cut 5 bases from V and 1 base from J, with 8 bases between. Germline values: CDR1 MNHEY, CDR2 SVGAGI. The CDR3 is CASSQQENTEAFF. For the CDR3, the DNA is TGTGCCAGCAGTCAACAGGAGAACACTGAAGCTTTCTTT.

This clonotype was picked up many times. The CDR3 sequence: CASSTTSGGAVDTQYF. DNA of the CDR3: TGCGCCAGCAGCACGACTAGCGGGGGGGCAGTAGATACGCAGTATTTT. This sequence joins TRBV5-1 and TRBJ2-3, with TRBD2 matching 14 bases. The V gene end was trimmed by 4 bases and the J gene end by 5 bases; junction bases not matched to a gene: 6. The CDR3 runs to 16 residues. Germline assignment: CDR1 SGHRS and CDR2 YFSETQ.

This clonotype was detected many times. The chain has TRBV20-1 and TRBJ2-3; 11 positions agree with TRBD2. The germline CDR1 and CDR2 sequences are DFQATT and SNEGSKA (reference sequence). The CDR3 consists of 14 residues. J lost 6 bases, V lost 3 bases, and 5 bases had no gene match. The CDR3 DNA reads TGCAGTGCTAGGACTAGCGGGGTCGTTGATACGCAGTATTTT. Translating gives CSARTSGVVDTQYF.

This clonotype occurred many times. V and J are TRBV18 and TRBJ2-2; possible D gene TRBD1, 5 bases. In germline, CDR1 is KGHSH, CDR2 LQKENI. This CDR3 is 13 amino acids long. Trimming removed 4 bases at V and 4 bases at J, with 7 bases between. The CDR3: CASSLQVTGELFF. The CDR3 DNA sequence: TGTGCCAGCTCACTACAGGTCACCGGGGAGCTGTTTTTT.

This clonotype was seen many times. This chain joins TRBV9 and TRBJ2-7; D is perhaps TRBD2 (6 bases). CDR1 and CDR2 from the germline V gene are SGDLS and YYNGEE. V was cut by 0 bases and J by 4 bases, with 14 bases left in between. The CDR3 is 15 residues long. The CDR3 reads CASSVGVSGGYEQYF. The CDR3 DNA follows: TGTGCCAGCAGCGTAGGTGTTAGCGGCGGGTACGAGCAGTACTTC.

Many counts were recorded for this clonotype. The rearrangement joins TRBV4-2 to TRBJ1-4; TRBD1 is a possible D gene (5 bases). This CDR3 comprises 15 residues. The ends were cut back, 1 base at V and 6 bases at J, with 12 bases in the middle. The germline CDR1 and CDR2 sequences are LGHNA and YNFKEQ. The chain's CDR3 is CASSQVGGRDEKLFF. The CDR3 DNA sequence: TGTGCCAGCAGCCAAGTGGGGGGAAGGGATGAAAAACTGTTTTTT.

This clonotype was detected ten times or more. The V call is TRBV6-5, the J call TRBJ1-5; no clear D gene. The CDR3 loop spans 13 amino acids. The germline gives CDR1 MNHEY, CDR2 SVGAGI. Deletions cut 2 bases from V and 5 bases from J, with 7 bases between. The CDR3 DNA sequence: TGTGCCAGCAGTTACAGGGATGATCAGCCCCAGCATTTT. This translates into CASSYRDDQPQHF.

There are many counts of this clonotype. V gene TRBV3-1 combines with J gene TRBJ2-7, with D perhaps matching TRBD1 (6 bases). Per the germline V gene, CDR1 is LGHDT and CDR2 is YNNKEL (reference sequence). This CDR3 is built from 14 residues. Trimming stripped 6 bases from V and 0 bases from J, with 12 bases between. Here the CDR3 DNA reads TGTGCCAGCAGTCCAACAGGGAGCTCCTACGAGCAGTACTTC. It translates to CASSPTGSSYEQYF.

This clonotype was seen repeatedly, ten times or more. The V and J genes are TRBV6-6 and TRBJ1-2; D is undetermined. CDR3 size: 14 residues. The germline V and J ends were trimmed by 5 bases and 8 bases, with 18 bases remaining between them. Per germline, CDR1 MNHNY and CDR2 SVGAGI (reference sequence). The CDR3 DNA reads TGTGCCAGCAGTCCCATATCCCCCGCTCAAGGCTACACCTTC. It specifies CASSPISPAQGYTF.

This clonotype was seen ten or more times. The chain links TRBV20-1 to TRBJ2-3; 8 bases are a match to TRBD1. This CDR3 comprises 13 residues. The germline V gene encodes CDR1 DFQATT and CDR2 SNEGSKA (reference sequence). V shed 5 bases, J shed 4 bases, and the junction held 5 bases outside the gene matches. This CDR3 is CSALQGAPDTQYF. The CDR3 DNA reads TGCAGTGCTCTCCAGGGGGCCCCAGATACGCAGTATTTT.

Many counts were recorded for this clonotype. This chain connects TRBV4-2 to TRBJ2-1; 7 bases agree with TRBD2. Germline lookup yields CDR1 LGHNA and CDR2 YNFKEQ. Trimming cost V 5 bases and J 9 bases; bases outside gene matches: 13. This CDR3 spans 15 amino acids. The CDR3 coding sequence is TGTGCCAGCAGCTCTTTAGCGGGTGCCCCCAGTGAGCAGTTCTTC. It encodes CASSSLAGAPSEQFF.

There are many counts of this clonotype. The V call is TRBV10-3, the J call TRBJ1-1, with D maybe TRBD1 (5 bases). V was trimmed by 7 bases and J by 3 bases, leaving 21 bases between them. The CDR3 is made up of 16 amino acids. Germline loops: CDR1 ENHRY, CDR2 SYGVKD. In DNA form, the CDR3 reads TGTGCCATCAAGGGCGGTGTGGGGGGAGGTGACACTGAAGCTTTCTTT. Translation: CAIKGGVGGGDTEAFF.

This clonotype was found many times. This chain uses TRBV20-1 with TRBJ1-2; D is possibly TRBD1 (6 bases). This CDR3 has 13 amino acids. V was shortened by 6 bases and J by 8 bases, with 19 bases between the two germline ends. Germline V CDR1 and CDR2: DFQATT, SNEGSKA (reference sequence). The CDR3 bases are TGCAGTGCCAGGCCTTTAGGGGGATTAGGCTACACCTTC. This translates into CSARPLGGLGYTF.

This clonotype was counted at least ten times. The J gene is TRBJ1-5, the V gene TRBV20-1, with TRBD1 matching 8 bases. The CDR3 consists of 14 residues. Per the germline V gene, CDR1 is DFQATT and CDR2 is SNEGSKA (reference sequence). V dropped 0 bases and J dropped 5; count of bases not matched to a gene: 3. CDR3 loop: CSARDATGDQPQHF. The CDR3 region has the DNA TGCAGTGCTAGAGATGCGACAGGGGATCAGCCCCAGCATTTT.

This clonotype was seen ten or more times. V gene TRBV5-1 combines with J gene TRBJ2-2, with D perhaps TRBD1 (5 bases). The CDR3 is 14 amino acids. V gave up 6 bases and J gave up 0 bases, with 9 bases separating them. From germline, CDR1 is SGHRS and CDR2 YFSETQ. The CDR3 sequence is CASTTDANTGELFF. CDR3 sequence (DNA): TGCGCCAGCACGACAGACGCGAACACCGGGGAGCTGTTTTTT.

This clonotype was seen many times. The chain couples TRBV20-1 to TRBJ1-5; possibly TRBD1 for D (5 bases). V lost 4 bases and J lost 10, with 20 bases in between. The CDR3 is made up of 14 amino acids. The V gene's germline CDR1 is DFQATT and CDR2 SNEGSKA (reference sequence). DNA of the CDR3: TGCAGTGCTACCCCCTCGGGGCTTCGGAGCCCCCAGCATTTT. It specifies CSATPSGLRSPQHF.

In this sample, this clonotype turned up many times. The chain joins TRBV18 to TRBJ2-5, with D possibly TRBD2 on 6 matching bases. Trimming removed 6 bases from V and 5 bases from J, with 16 bases in between. This CDR3 is built from 14 residues. Per the germline V gene, CDR1 is KGHSH and CDR2 is LQKENI. CDR3 loop: CASSPRDSGETQYF. The CDR3, as DNA: TGTGCCAGCTCCCCCCGGGACTCTGGCGAGACCCAGTACTTC.

By frequency in the sample, this clonotype is medium-sized. The chain carries TRBV12-3 or TRBV12-4 and TRBJ2-2; D gene unclear. This CDR3 has 13 amino acids. V lost 5 bases and J lost 1, with 5 bases in between. The CDR3 loop is CASSPWNTGELFF. The CDR3 coding sequence is TGTGCCAGCAGTCCGTGGAACACCGGGGAGCTGTTTTTT.

This clonotype was seen repeatedly, ten times or more. This chain uses TRBV7-8 with TRBJ2-5; 9 bases match TRBD2. The CDR3 spans 16 residues. Germline V gene data show CDR1 as SGHVS and CDR2 as FQNEAQ. J gave up 1 base and V 1 base, and 4 bases lay outside the gene matches. CDR3 loop: CASSLGLAASQETQYF. CDR3 coding DNA: TGTGCCAGCAGCTTAGGACTAGCGGCTTCCCAAGAGACCCAGTACTTC.